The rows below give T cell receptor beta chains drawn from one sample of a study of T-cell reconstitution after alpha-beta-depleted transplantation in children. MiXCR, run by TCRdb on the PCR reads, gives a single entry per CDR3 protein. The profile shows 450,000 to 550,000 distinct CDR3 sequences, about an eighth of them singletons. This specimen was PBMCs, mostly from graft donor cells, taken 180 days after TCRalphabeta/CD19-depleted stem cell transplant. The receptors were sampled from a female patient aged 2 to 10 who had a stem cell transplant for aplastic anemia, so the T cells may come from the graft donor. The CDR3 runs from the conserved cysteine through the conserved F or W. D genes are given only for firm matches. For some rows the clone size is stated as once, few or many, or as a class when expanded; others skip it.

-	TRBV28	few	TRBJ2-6	TGTGCCAGCAGTTGGAGCCAGGGGAGGGGTGGGGCCAACGTCCTGACTTTC	CASSWSQGRGGANVLTF
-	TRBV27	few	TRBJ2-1	TGTGCCAGCAGGGCCCTCCGGCACCGCTCCTACAATGAGCAGTTCTTC	CASRALRHRSYNEQFF
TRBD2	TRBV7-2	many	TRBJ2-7	TGTGCCAGCAGCTTACGGGCTAGCGGGACAATTATCGGCGGGGCCTACGAGCAGTACTTC	CASSLRASGTIIGGAYEQYF
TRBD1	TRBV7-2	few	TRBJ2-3	TGTGCCAGCAGCTGCAGACAGGGGGCCGGTGAGGATACGCAGTATTTT	CASSCRQGAGEDTQYF
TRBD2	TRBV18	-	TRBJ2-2	TGTGCCAGCTCACCACCGACGTGGAACGGGGGGACCGGGGAGCTGTTTTTT	CASSPPTWNGGTGELFF
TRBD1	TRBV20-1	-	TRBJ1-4	TGCAGTTTGGGCGACAGGGCTGAAAAACTGTTTTTT	CSLGDRAEKLFF
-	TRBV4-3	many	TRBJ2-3	TGCGCCAGCAGACCCACCCCAACAGATACGCAGTATTTT	CASRPTPTDTQYF
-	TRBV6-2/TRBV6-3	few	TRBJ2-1	TGTGCCAGCAGTCCCCGGGACTCACCCAATGAGCAGTTCTTC	CASSPRDSPNEQFF
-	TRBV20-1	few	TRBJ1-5	TGCAGTGCTAGAGTCGTTGGGGGTGACAATCAGCCCCAGCATTTT	CSARVVGGDNQPQHF
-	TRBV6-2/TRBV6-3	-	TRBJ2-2	TGTGCCAGCAGGCTACATCTAGGGTTCGCCGGGGAGCTGTTTTTT	CASRLHLGFAGELFF
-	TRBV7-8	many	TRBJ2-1	TGTGCCAGCAGCCACAGACCCAATGAGCAGTTCTTC	CASSHRPNEQFF
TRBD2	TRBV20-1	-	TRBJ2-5	TGCAGTGCGAATCTAGCGGGACTCCCAAAGGCAGAGACCCAGTACTTC	CSANLAGLPKAETQYF
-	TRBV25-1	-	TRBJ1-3	TGTGCCAGCAGTTTTTCCCTTCCAAACTCTGGAAACACCATATATTTT	CASSFSLPNSGNTIYF
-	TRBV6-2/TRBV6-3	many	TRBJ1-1	TGTGCCAGCAGTTACGAGTATCCTTTGGGGACTGAAGCTTTCTTT	CASSYEYPLGTEAFF
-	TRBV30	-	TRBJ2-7	TGTGCCTGGAGTGTACAATGGCTCGCTCCCTACGAGCAGTACTTC	CAWSVQWLAPYEQYF
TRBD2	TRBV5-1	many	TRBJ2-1	TGCGCCAGCAGCTTGGCCAAGGCTAGCGGGGCTGAGCAGTTCTTC	CASSLAKASGAEQFF
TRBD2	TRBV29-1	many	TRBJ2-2	TGCAGCACCGGGACTAAAAACACCGGGGAGCTGTTTTTT	CSTGTKNTGELFF
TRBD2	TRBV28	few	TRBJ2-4	TGTGCCAGCAGTCAGGGACTAGCTGCAGGCATTCAGTACTTC	CASSQGLAAGIQYF
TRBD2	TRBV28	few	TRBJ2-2	TGTGCCAGCAGTCCCCCAGCGGGAGTAGGTGGAACCGGGGAGCTGTTTTTT	CASSPPAGVGGTGELFF
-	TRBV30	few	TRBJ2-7	TGTGGCGTGGTGCAGTCAGGTAGCTACGAGCAGTACTTC	CGVVQSGSYEQYF
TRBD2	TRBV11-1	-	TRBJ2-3	TGTGCCAGCAGCCACCCCTGGGCTAGCGGAGCATTCACAGATACGCAGTATTTT	CASSHPWASGAFTDTQYF
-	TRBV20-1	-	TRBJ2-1	TGCAGTGCTAGCCGGGGCCCTAGCGATGAGCAGTTCTTC	CSASRGPSDEQFF
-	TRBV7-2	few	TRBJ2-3	TGTGCCAGCAGCCAGGCGGGAGATACGCAGTATTTT	CASSQAGDTQYF
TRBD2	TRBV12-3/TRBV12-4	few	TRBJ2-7	TGTGCCAGCTCTAAGGGACTAGCGGGGGTTGGCGAGCAGTACTTC	CASSKGLAGVGEQYF
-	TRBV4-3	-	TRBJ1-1	TGCGCCAGCAGCCAAATCAAACTTTGGGGGGTCACTGAAGCTTTCTTT	CASSQIKLWGVTEAFF
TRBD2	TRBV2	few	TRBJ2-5	TGTGCCAGCATAATCACTAGCGGGAGCTGGGAGACCCAGTACTTC	CASIITSGSWETQYF
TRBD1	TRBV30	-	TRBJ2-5	TGTGCCTGGAGGCAGGGGGAGAGTACCCAGTACTTC	CAWRQGESTQYF
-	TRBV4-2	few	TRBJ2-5	TGTGCCAGCAGCCAAGTCGCAGGGGTAGGGGAGACCCAGTACTTC	CASSQVAGVGETQYF
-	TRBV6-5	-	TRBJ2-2	TGTGCCAGCAGTTACTCGCGTGGGTACACCGGGGAGCTGTTTTTT	CASSYSRGYTGELFF
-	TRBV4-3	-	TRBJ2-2	TGCGCCAGCAGCCAGGGGGTGGGGGGACTCGTGGAGCTGTTTTTT	CASSQGVGGLVELFF
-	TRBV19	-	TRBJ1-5	TGTGCCAGTAGTTCGACCGGGACCTACATATGGGGCAATCAGCCCCAGCATTTT	CASSSTGTYIWGNQPQHF
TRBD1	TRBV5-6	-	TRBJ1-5	TGTGCCAGCATCTCTTGGGAGGCAGGGGGCTACGAGATAGCAGATATCAATCAGCCCCAGCATTTT	CASISWEAGGYEIADINQPQHF
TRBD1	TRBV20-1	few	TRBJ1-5	TGCAGTGCTAGAGCGGGACAGGGGACATGGGGCAATCAGCCCCAGCATTTT	CSARAGQGTWGNQPQHF
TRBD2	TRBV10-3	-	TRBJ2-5	TGTGCCATCAGGAGACTAGCGGTTCCAGGGGAGACCCAGTACTTC	CAIRRLAVPGETQYF
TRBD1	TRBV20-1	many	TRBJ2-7	TGCAGTGCTAGAGCTCAGACAGGGGTCTACGAGCAGTACTTC	CSARAQTGVYEQYF
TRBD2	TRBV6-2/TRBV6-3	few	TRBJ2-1	TGTGCCAGCAGTTACGCCTCCTCACTAGCGGGAGGGCCAGGTACCTACAATGAGCAGTTCTTC	CASSYASSLAGGPGTYNEQFF
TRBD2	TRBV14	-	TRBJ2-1	TGTGCCAGCAGGCTAGCGGGAGGGCCGGGGGAGCAGTTCTTC	CASRLAGGPGEQFF
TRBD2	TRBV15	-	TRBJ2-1	TGTGCCACCAGCAGAGACCTCTCACAGCGGGAGGGTGAGCAGTTCTTC	CATSRDLSQREGEQFF
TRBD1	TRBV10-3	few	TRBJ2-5	TGTGCCATCAGTGAGCCGGACAGGGGGCTGGAGACCCAGTACTTC	CAISEPDRGLETQYF
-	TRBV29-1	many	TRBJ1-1	TGCAGCGTTGGGGATCCGGTCAGGGACACTGAAGCTTTCTTT	CSVGDPVRDTEAFF